One sample yielded the 25 T cell receptor beta chains listed below, sequenced in a study of T-cell reconstitution after alpha-beta-depleted transplantation in children. Unique molecular identifiers featured in how the TCRbeta library was prepared. TCRdb re-derived calls from the PCR reads in MiXCR, one entry per CDR3 protein. The sample lists about 400,000 distinct CDR3 sequences; roughly 22% were seen once. The input for sequencing was PBMCs from the stem cell graft donor, taken from the stem cell graft. These receptor sequences come from a human donor who donated a stem cell graft to a child with acute myeloid leukemia.

The chain employs TRBV29-1 and TRBJ2-3; D not resolved. The CDR3 spans 12 residues. Germline-derived CDR1 and CDR2 are SQVTM and ANQGSEA. Between the trimmed V and J ends, which lost 4 bases and 2 bases, there was a span of 7 bases. In DNA, the CDR3 is TGCAGCGTTGCCCCTGACACAGATACGCAGTATTTT. This encodes CSVAPDTDTQYF.

This chain joins TRBV7-3 and TRBJ2-2; the match to TRBD2 covers 8 bases. Trimming cost V 3 bases and J 0 bases; bases outside gene matches: 6. CDR3 length: 17 amino acids. The germline V gene has CDR1 SGHTA and CDR2 FQGTGA. The CDR3 sequence is CASSFSPTSANTGELFF. In DNA form, the CDR3 reads TGTGCCAGCAGCTTTAGCCCGACTAGCGCGAACACCGGGGAGCTGTTTTTT.

This clonotype was detected only a few times. This rearrangement joins TRBV7-2 to TRBJ2-3, with a tentative D call TRBD2 (6 bases). This CDR3 has 15 residues. With 4 bases removed from V and 3 bases from J, the gap between germline ends came to 14 bases. The germline V gene has CDR1 SGHTA and CDR2 FQGNSA. The CDR3 sequence is CASSSQRARTDTQYF. CDR3 DNA sequence: TGTGCCAGCAGCTCCCAGCGGGCCCGAACAGATACGCAGTATTTT.

This clonotype was detected many times. The V and J genes are TRBV20-1 and TRBJ2-1; 7 nucleotides agree with TRBD2. The V and J ends lost 4 bases and 0 bases, in that order; junction bases with no gene match: 6. This CDR3 is 15 amino acids long. Germline V lookup: CDR1 DFQATT, CDR2 SNEGSKA (reference sequence). DNA for the CDR3: TGCAGTGCTACCACGACTAGCCTCTCCTACAATGAGCAGTTCTTC. It is translated as CSATTTSLSYNEQFF.

V gene TRBV15 combines with J gene TRBJ2-2; D is possibly TRBD1 or TRBD2 (5 bases each). Germline V gene sequence: CDR1 LNHNV, CDR2 YYDKDF (reference sequence). The CDR3 extends over 15 amino acids. Trimming cost V 3 bases and J 4 bases, with 12 bases left between them. The chain's CDR3 is CATSSRGVGTGELFF. CDR3 DNA sequence: TGTGCCACCAGCAGTAGAGGGGTCGGCACCGGGGAGCTGTTTTTT.

This clonotype came up a few times. V gene TRBV28 combines with J gene TRBJ1-1; D not resolved. The CDR3 covers 14 residues. Germline-derived CDR1 and CDR2 are MDHEN and SYDVKM. Trimming stripped 4 bases from V and 2 bases from J, with 11 bases between. CDR3 bases: TGTGCCAGCAGTTCCCCACCAGAAAACACTGAAGCTTTCTTT. Amino acid sequence: CASSSPPENTEAFF.

This clonotype was seen ten or more times. This chain links TRBV7-8 with TRBJ2-7, with 10 positions matching TRBD1. This CDR3 has 18 amino acids. Trimming at V came to 4 bases and at J to 4 bases, leaving 16 bases not matched to a gene. Germline CDR1 SGHVS, CDR2 FQNEAQ. CDR3 residues: CASSSSPAPGQGSYEQYF. The CDR3 DNA reads as TGTGCCAGCAGCTCTAGTCCAGCGCCGGGACAGGGGTCTTACGAGCAGTACTTC.

As to this clonotype: The junction departs from germline at one end; a sequencing error may be responsible. CDR3 amino acids: CASSQEYGNQRQHF. The DNA for the CDR3 is TGTGCCAGCAGCCAAGAGTACGGAAATCAGCGCCAGCATTTT. The rearrangement joins TRBV4-2 to TRBJ1-5; D gene unclear. In germline, CDR1 is LGHNA, CDR2 YNFKEQ. The length of the CDR3 is 14 residues.

This clonotype has more than one count but fewer than ten. The rearrangement joins TRBV20-1 to TRBJ2-2, with 12 bases identical to TRBD1. This CDR3 spans 16 amino acids. Germline trimming cut 0 bases from V and 7 bases from J; bases unmatched to any gene: 6. CDR1 and CDR2 from the germline V gene are DFQATT and SNEGSKA (reference sequence). The CDR3 bases are TGCAGTGCTAGAGACCCGGGACAGGGGGCGGTCGGGGAGCTGTTTTTT. It encodes CSARDPGQGAVGELFF.

V gene TRBV4-1 combines with J gene TRBJ2-4; TRBD2 matches 7 bases. There are 16 residues in the CDR3. Germline values: CDR1 MGHRA, CDR2 YSYEKL. Trimming took 2 bases from V and 3 from J; bases not matched to a gene: 7. Here the CDR3 reads CASSQIYGEGKNIQYF. The CDR3 region has the DNA TGCGCCAGCAGCCAAATTTACGGGGAGGGCAAAAACATTCAGTACTTC.

The genes are TRBV7-9 and TRBJ2-7, with D unresolved. Germline lookup yields CDR1 SEHNR and CDR2 FQNEAQ (reference sequence). This CDR3 has 15 amino acids. V was shortened by 4 bases and J by 2 bases, with 15 bases between the two germline ends. The CDR3 reads CASSSPNGKTYEQYF. The CDR3 region has the DNA TGTGCCAGCAGCTCGCCAAATGGCAAGACCTACGAGCAGTACTTC.

This clonotype appeared a few times. The rearrangement links TRBV10-1 to TRBJ2-1, with 7 nucleotides matching TRBD1. V shed 8 bases and J 3 bases; nucleotides not matched to a gene: 1. Germline V gene data show CDR1 as WNHNN and CDR2 as SYGVQD (reference sequence). The CDR3 consists of 12 residues. As DNA, the CDR3 is TGCGCCAGCGGGGACAGCTACAATGAGCAGTTCTTC. The encoded protein is CASGDSYNEQFF.

This clonotype was seen many times. J is TRBJ2-7 and V is TRBV29-1, with D possibly matching TRBD2 (6 bases). The CDR3 loop spans 14 amino acids. Trimming stripped 1 base from V and 3 bases from J, with 13 bases between. CDR1 and CDR2 from the germline V gene are SQVTM and ANQGSEA. The CDR3 region is CSVEGREEDYEQYF. CDR3 bases: TGCAGCGTTGAAGGCAGGGAGGAGGACTACGAGCAGTACTTC.

This clonotype was detected ten times or more. J is TRBJ2-3 and V is TRBV2; the match to TRBD1 covers 11 bases. The CDR3 is 16 residues long. Per the germline V gene, CDR1 is SNHLY and CDR2 is FYNNEI. The trim removed 6 bases at V and 5 bases at J, leaving 10 bases unmatched. CDR3 protein: CASRDQDRGPGDTQYF. Here the CDR3 DNA reads TGTGCCAGCAGGGATCAGGACAGGGGGCCGGGAGATACGCAGTATTTT.

The J gene is TRBJ2-7, the V gene TRBV7-9; TRBD2 is a possible D gene (6 bases). The germline CDR1 and CDR2 sequences are SEHNR and FQNEAQ (reference sequence). The CDR3 totals 15 residues. Trimming cost V 0 bases and J 6 bases, with 15 bases left between them. In nucleotides, the CDR3 is TGTGCCAGCAGCTTAGCGGGAGGAGTTAGAAGCGAGCAGTACTTC. It translates to CASSLAGGVRSEQYF.

This clonotype was counted only a few times. This chain's CDR3 is CASSRTGFNGYTF. CDR3 DNA: TGTGCCAGCAGTCGGACAGGGTTTAATGGCTACACCTTC. The V and J genes are TRBV12-3 or TRBV12-4 and TRBJ1-2; 8 bases map to TRBD1. The CDR3 sequence is 13 residues long. Trimming at V came to 5 bases and at J to 6 bases, leaving 5 bases not matched to a gene.

This clonotype was seen a few times. The V gene is TRBV5-1, the J gene TRBJ2-7; 7 bases fit TRBD2. J was trimmed by 0 bases and V by 0 bases; bases with no gene match: 6. The germline gives CDR1 SGHRS, CDR2 YFSETQ. The CDR3 runs 16 residues. The DNA for the CDR3 is TGCGCCAGCAGCTTGGCCTTGCGGGGGAGCTCCTACGAGCAGTACTTC. It is translated as CASSLALRGSSYEQYF.

The rearrangement uses TRBV15 and TRBJ2-1; no reliable D call. Germline CDR1 and CDR2: LNHNV and YYDKDF (reference sequence). The CDR3 runs to 13 residues. V was cut by 5 bases and J by 3 bases, with 8 bases left in between. Here the CDR3 reads CATSDRDYNEQFF. In DNA form, the CDR3 reads TGTGCCACCAGCGATAGGGACTACAATGAGCAGTTCTTC.

This CDR3 is CASSSPLRRSSYNEQFF. CDR3 nucleotides: TGTGCCAGCAGTTCACCCCTAAGGAGGTCGTCTTACAATGAGCAGTTCTTC. The chain combines TRBV27 with TRBJ2-1; tentative D call: TRBD2 (5 bases). This CDR3 contains 17 residues. Germline-derived CDR1 and CDR2 are MNHEY and SMNVEV (reference sequence). The V end lost 4 bases, the J end lost 4 bases, and 20 bases lay between the germline ends.

For the CDR3, the DNA is TGTGCCAGCAGTTCCATAGGACAGGGTAACTACGAGCAGTACTTC. Protein product: CASSSIGQGNYEQYF. The V call is TRBV28, the J call TRBJ2-7; TRBD1 matches 8 bases. This CDR3 is built from 15 residues. Germline V gene lookup returns CDR1 MDHEN and CDR2 SYDVKM. The trim removed 4 bases at V and 3 bases at J, leaving 8 bases unmatched. Drawing the rest from reference TRBV28 and TRBJ2-7, the complete variable domain is DVKVTQSSRYLVKRTGEKVFLECVQDMDHENMFWYRQDPGLGLRLIYFSYDVKMKEKGDIPEGYSVSREKKERFSLILESASTNQTSMYLCASSSIGQGNYEQYFGPGTRLTVT.

This clonotype came up many times. Here the CDR3 reads CASSLLGNYEQYF. The CDR3 region has the DNA TGTGCCAGCAGCTTACTAGGAAACTACGAGCAGTACTTC. The V gene is TRBV7-6, the J gene TRBJ2-7; D gene uncertain. Trimming cost V 2 bases and J 3 bases, with 8 bases left between them. This CDR3 comprises 13 residues. CDR1 is SGHVS and CDR2 is FNYEAQ in the germline V gene.

This clonotype showed up just a few times. The chain uses TRBV5-1 and TRBJ1-4; D is possibly TRBD1 (5 bases). This CDR3 region has 15 residues. Germline CDR1 reads SGHRS; CDR2 reads YFSETQ. V lost 4 bases, J lost 0 bases, and 10 bases lay in between. CDR3 in amino acids: CASSAGQTTNEKLFF. The CDR3 coding sequence is TGCGCCAGCAGCGCAGGACAAACAACTAATGAAAAACTGTTTTTT.

This clonotype was picked up many times. This chain connects TRBV29-1 to TRBJ1-1; a possible D gene is TRBD1 (6 bases). Germline V CDR1 and CDR2: SQVTM, ANQGSEA. The CDR3 contains 13 residues. V was trimmed by 4 bases and J by 0 bases, leaving 9 bases between them. The CDR3 loop is CSVVRGLNTEAFF. Written as DNA, the CDR3 is TGCAGCGTTGTTCGGGGGCTGAACACTGAAGCTTTCTTT.

The count of this clonotype is one. V and J are TRBV11-3 and TRBJ2-1; D perhaps matches TRBD1 (6 bases). V was pared by 0 bases and J by 7 bases, with 13 bases between. The CDR3 consists of 15 residues. The germline gives CDR1 SGHNT, CDR2 YENEEA. This CDR3 is CASSLERTAMNEQFF. CDR3 bases: TGTGCCAGCAGCTTAGAGAGGACAGCCATGAATGAGCAGTTCTTC.

This clonotype was observed many times. The chain couples TRBV20-1 to TRBJ2-1; 14 bases map to TRBD2. Germline assignment: CDR1 DFQATT and CDR2 SNEGSKA (reference sequence). With 5 bases clipped from V and 7 bases from J, the junction kept 4 bases outside the gene matches. The CDR3 sequence is 14 residues long. As DNA, the CDR3 is TGCAGTGCTTCGCGGACTAGCGGGAGGAATGAGCAGTTCTTC. Protein sequence: CSASRTSGRNEQFF.